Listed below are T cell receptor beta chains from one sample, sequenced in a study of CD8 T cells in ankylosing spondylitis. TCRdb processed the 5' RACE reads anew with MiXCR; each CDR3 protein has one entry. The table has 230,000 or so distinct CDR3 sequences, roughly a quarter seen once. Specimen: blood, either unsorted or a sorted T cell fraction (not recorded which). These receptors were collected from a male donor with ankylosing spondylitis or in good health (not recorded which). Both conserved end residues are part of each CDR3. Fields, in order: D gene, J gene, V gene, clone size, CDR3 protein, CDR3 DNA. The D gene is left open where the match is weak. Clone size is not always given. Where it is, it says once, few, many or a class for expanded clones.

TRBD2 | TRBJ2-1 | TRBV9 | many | CASSVVPAGGIVEQFF | TGTGCCAGCAGCGTAGTTCCAGCGGGGGGAATAGTTGAGCAGTTCTTC
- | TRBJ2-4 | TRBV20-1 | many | CSARDNGGKNIQYF | TGCAGTGCTAGAGATAATGGAGGAAAAAACATTCAGTACTTC
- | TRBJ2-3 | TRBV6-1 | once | CASSEDRDTDTQYF | TGTGCCAGCAGTGAAGACCGGGACACAGATACGCAGTATTTT
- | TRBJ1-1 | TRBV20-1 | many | CSGDQNTEAFF | TGCAGTGGGGATCAGAACACTGAAGCTTTCTTT
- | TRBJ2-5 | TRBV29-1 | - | CSVGVQGPETQYF | TGCAGCGTTGGGGTACAGGGACCGGAGACCCAGTACTTC
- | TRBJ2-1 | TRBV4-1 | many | CASTAGVGSSYNEQFF | TGCGCCAGCACCGCCGGGGTGGGGAGCTCCTACAATGAGCAGTTCTTC
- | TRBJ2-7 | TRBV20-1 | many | CSAYTGREQYF | TGCAGTGCTTATACAGGGCGGGAGCAGTACTTC
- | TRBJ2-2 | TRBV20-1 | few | CSANDMRGELFF | TGCAGTGCTAACGACATGCGCGGGGAGCTGTTTTTT
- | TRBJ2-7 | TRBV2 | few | CATTLGVEQYF | TGTGCCACCACCCTGGGTGTCGAGCAGTACTTC
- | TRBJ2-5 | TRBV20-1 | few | CSASGRASDSQYF | TGCAGTGCTAGTGGCAGGGCTAGCGATTCCCAGTACTTC
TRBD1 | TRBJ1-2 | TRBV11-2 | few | CASSLEGRRGRSNYGYTF | TGTGCCAGCAGCTTAGAAGGTCGCAGGGGGCGGTCGAACTATGGCTACACCTTC
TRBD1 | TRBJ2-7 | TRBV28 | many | CASRQGPYEQYF | TGTGCCTCTCGACAGGGACCCTACGAGCAGTACTTC
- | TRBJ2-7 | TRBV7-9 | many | CASNLDREGNEQYF | TGTGCCAGCAACCTCGACAGGGAGGGCAACGAGCAGTACTTC
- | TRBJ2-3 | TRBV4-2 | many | CASSQPTDTQYF | TGTGCCAGCAGCCAACCCACAGATACGCAGTATTTT
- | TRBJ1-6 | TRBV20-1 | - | CSARVWESPLHF | TGCAGTGCTAGAGTATGGGAATCACCCCTCCACTTT
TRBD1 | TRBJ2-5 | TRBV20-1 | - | CCARDLGEQGAQETQYF | TGCTGTGCTAGAGATCTCGGGGAGCAGGGGGCTCAGGAGACCCAGTACTTC
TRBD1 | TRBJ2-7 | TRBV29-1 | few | CSVGADRAPYEQYF | TGCAGCGTTGGGGCGGACAGGGCCCCCTACGAGCAGTACTTC
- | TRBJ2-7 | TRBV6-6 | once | CASSYQRDEQYF | TGTGCCAGCAGTTACCAACGGGACGAGCAGTACTTC
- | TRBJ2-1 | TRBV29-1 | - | CSVISFGEQFF | TGCAGCGTTATCTCCTTCGGAGAGCAGTTCTTC
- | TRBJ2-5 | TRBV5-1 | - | CASSLAPGGETQYF | TGCGCCAGCAGCTTGGCCCCGGGCGGGGAGACCCAGTACTTC
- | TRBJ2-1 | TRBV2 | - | CASSESSREQFF | TGTGCCAGCAGTGAAAGCAGCCGTGAGCAGTTCTTC
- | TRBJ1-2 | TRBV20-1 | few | CSAARDYGYTF | TGCAGTGCCGCCCGGGACTATGGCTACACCTTC
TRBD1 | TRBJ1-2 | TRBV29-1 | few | CSVEVGTGGNYGYTF | TGCAGCGTTGAAGTAGGGACAGGGGGCAACTATGGCTACACCTTC
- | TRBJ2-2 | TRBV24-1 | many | CATSDTQKYTGELFF | TGTGCCACCAGTGACACCCAGAAATACACCGGGGAGCTGTTTTTT
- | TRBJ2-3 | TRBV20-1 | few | CSLKGVTRDTQYF | TGCAGTCTAAAGGGTGTGACCCGGGATACGCAGTATTTT
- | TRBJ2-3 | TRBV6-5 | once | CASSYSGGTDTQYF | TGTGCCAGCAGTTACTCTGGCGGCACAGATACGCAGTATTTT
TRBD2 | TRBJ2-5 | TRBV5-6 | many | CASSFMSGGRETQYF | TGTGCCAGCAGCTTCATGTCGGGGGGAAGAGAGACCCAGTACTTC
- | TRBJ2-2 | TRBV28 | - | CATINGRDTGELFF | TGTGCCACCATTAATGGTCGGGACACCGGGGAGCTGTTTTTT
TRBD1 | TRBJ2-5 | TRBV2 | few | CASRDRGETQYF | TGTGCCAGCAGAGACAGGGGGGAGACCCAGTACTTC
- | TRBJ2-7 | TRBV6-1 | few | CASSRGSNSYEQYF | TGTGCCAGCAGCCGCGGCTCGAACTCCTACGAGCAGTACTTC
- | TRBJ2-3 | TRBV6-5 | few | CASSYSHMGGTQYF | TGTGCCAGCAGTTACTCTCACATGGGAGGTACGCAGTATTTT
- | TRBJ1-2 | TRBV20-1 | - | CSARPNPGHLNYGYTF | TGCAGTGCTAGACCTAATCCGGGACACCTTAACTATGGCTACACCTTC
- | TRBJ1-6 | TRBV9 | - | CASSVGPSSYNSPLHF | TGTGCCAGCAGCGTAGGGCCCAGCTCCTATAATTCACCCCTCCACTTT
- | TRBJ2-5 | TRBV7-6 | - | CASSFQTEQETQYF | TGTGCCAGCAGCTTCCAGACGGAACAAGAGACCCAGTACTTC
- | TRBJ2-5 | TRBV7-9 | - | CASSYQKAIVGETQYF | TGTGCCAGCAGCTACCAAAAGGCGATAGTCGGAGAGACCCAGTACTTC
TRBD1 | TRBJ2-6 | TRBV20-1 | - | CSARDSSLSGANVLTF | TGCAGTGCACGGGACAGTTCGCTCTCTGGGGCCAACGTCCTGACTTTC
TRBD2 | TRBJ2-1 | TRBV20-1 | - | CSAGTSGGGYNEQFF | TGCAGTGCTGGGACTAGCGGGGGGGGCTACAATGAGCAGTTCTTC
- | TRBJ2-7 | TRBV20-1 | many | CSASRAVGEQYF | TGCAGTGCTTCCCGGGCAGTCGGCGAGCAGTACTTC
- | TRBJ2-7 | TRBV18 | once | CASSPRNGVRYEQYF | TGTGCCAGCTCACCGAGAAATGGAGTGCGCTACGAGCAGTACTTC